This TCR beta chain was captured by sequencing in a study of T cell clonality in common variable immunodeficiency. In its sample, this clone was seen many times. Its antigen remains unidentified. The sequence runs out 3 residues before the end of the CDR3; the remainder is reconstructed from the germline J gene. Here immunoSEQ multiplex PCR was the method, and the copy in TCRdb shows in-frame clones only, minus some. Singletons are absent from the sample, which has fewer than 60,000 clones. Study-level results: Patient heterogeneity in the CVID cohort limited correlations between repertoire features and clinical complications. Fewer deletions and N-nucleotide insertions were reportedly seen in common variable immunodeficiency TCR beta sequences.

V gave up 8 bases and J gave up 5 bases, with 13 bases separating them. This CDR3 is 12 amino acids long. The germline V gene has CDR1 SNHLY and CDR2 FYNNEI. The J gene is TRBJ2-7, the V gene TRBV2; D might be TRBD1 (5 bases). What was sequenced was peripheral blood mononuclear cells. This TCR was recovered from a person between 18 and 75 years old in good health. The CDR3 spells CASSRVIDEQYF. Incomplete CDR3 DNA: TGTGCCAGCTCCAGGGTAATCGACGAG.